What follows are 25 T cell receptor beta chains derived from one specimen sequenced in a study of draining lymph node invasion in breast cancer. Sorting for CD4+ CD45RA- CD25- cells yielded memory conventional CD4 T cells. TCRdb reprocessed the bulk RNA-seq reads via MiXCR and lists one record per CDR3 protein. The sample holds 3,000 or so distinct CDR3 sequences, approximately 80% seen once. Input material: sorted memory CD4+ effector T cells from a lymph node. These receptors all come from a female donor with luminal breast cancer.

V is TRBV12-3 or TRBV12-4 and J is TRBJ1-2, with unresolved D. The CDR3 consists of 13 residues. V shed 8 bases and J shed 3 bases, with 13 bases lying between them. CDR3 DNA sequence: TGTGCCAGCGCGGTGCTTGGGGACTATGGCTACACCTTC. As protein: CASAVLGDYGYTF.

The rearrangement joins TRBV9 to TRBJ1-5, with D possibly being TRBD1 (6 bases). The CDR3 covers 14 residues. With 3 bases removed from V and 6 bases from J, the gap between germline ends came to 13 bases. CDR1 and CDR2 from the germline V gene are SGDLS and YYNGEE. The DNA for the CDR3 is TGTGCCAGCAGCGCGTCGGGACAACTTCAGCCCCAGCATTTT. Protein sequence: CASSASGQLQPQHF.

The chain is built from TRBV6-1 and TRBJ1-6, with a tentative D call TRBD1 (6 bases). CDR1 and CDR2 from the germline V gene are MNHNS and SASEGT. This CDR3 region has 15 residues. V lost 0 bases to trimming and J lost 10 bases, with 13 bases between them. CDR3 loop: CASSEAGQGRSPLHF. CDR3 DNA sequence: TGTGCCAGCAGTGAAGCGGGCCAGGGGCGCTCACCCCTCCACTTT.

The genes are TRBV10-3 and TRBJ2-7; D is possibly TRBD1 (6 bases). The CDR3 runs 15 residues. Germline V gene data show CDR1 as ENHRY and CDR2 as SYGVKD. V lost 2 bases, J lost 6 bases, and 17 bases lay in between. CDR3 in DNA: TGTGCCATCAGTGAGGGTTTAGGGGGAAATGGCGAGCAGTACTTC. Amino acid sequence: CAISEGLGGNGEQYF.

This clonotype was detected once. This chain connects TRBV29-1 to TRBJ1-2; D is unresolved. V dropped 4 bases and J dropped 8 bases, with 8 bases sitting between them. Germline assignment: CDR1 SQVTM and CDR2 ANQGSEA. This CDR3 is 10 amino acids long. Here the CDR3 DNA reads TGCAGCGTTGGGGGATGGGGCTACACCTTC. Its translation is CSVGGWGYTF.

The chain joins TRBV5-1 to TRBJ2-1; 8 bases agree with TRBD2. This CDR3 region has 16 residues. V shed 0 bases and J 9 bases; nucleotides not matched to a gene: 11. Germline CDR1 reads SGHRS; CDR2 reads YFSETQ. The CDR3 spells CASSLVAGGGGSEQFF. The CDR3 DNA sequence: TGCGCCAGCAGCTTGGTCGCGGGAGGAGGTGGGAGTGAGCAGTTCTTC.

The rearrangement joins TRBV7-9 to TRBJ1-1, with D possibly matching TRBD1 (5 bases). Trimming cost V 3 bases and J 2 bases, with 7 bases left between them. This CDR3 spans 13 amino acids. Looked up from germline, CDR1 is SEHNR and CDR2 is FQNEAQ (reference sequence). CDR3 in DNA: TGTGCCAGCAGCTTTGGGGGTAACACTGAAGCTTTCTTT. As protein: CASSFGGNTEAFF.

This clonotype was counted a single time. The chain combines TRBV7-2 with TRBJ2-2; 8 bases line up with TRBD2. This CDR3 has 14 residues. Germline CDR1 is SGHTA and CDR2 is FQGNSA. Unmatched junction bases numbered 7, after V lost 6 bases and J lost 7 bases. CDR3: CASRTGGRIGELFF. Written as DNA, the CDR3 is TGTGCCAGCAGGACGGGGGGGCGGATCGGGGAGCTGTTTTTT. Based on the CDR3 plus reference TRBV7-2 and TRBJ2-2, the full variable domain is GAGVSQSPSNKVTEKGKDVELRCDPISGHTALYWYRQSLGQGLEFLIYFQGNSAPDKSGLPSDRFSAERTGGSVSTLTIQRTQQEDSAVYLCASRTGGRIGELFFGEGSRLTVL.

This clonotype was counted between two and nine times. This CDR3 is CASSQPGGTNEKLFF. The CDR3 DNA sequence: TGTGCCAGCAGTCAACCCGGGGGAACTAATGAAAAACTGTTTTTT. This chain uses TRBV28 with TRBJ1-4, with TRBD1 as a possible D gene (5 bases). CDR3 length equals 15 residues. Trimming left V 5 bases short and J 1 base short, with 11 bases between. Germline CDR1 MDHEN, CDR2 SYDVKM.

V and J are TRBV7-3 and TRBJ2-5, with D possibly matching TRBD2 (5 bases). The CDR3 totals 13 residues. The V end lost 2 bases, the J end lost 3 bases, and 7 bases lay between the germline ends. CDR1 is SGHTA, CDR2 FQGTGA, per germline. The CDR3 sequence: CASSLSAEETQYF. The CDR3 DNA sequence: TGTGCCAGCAGCTTATCAGCGGAAGAGACCCAGTACTTC.

This rearrangement joins TRBV7-2 to TRBJ1-1; no clear D gene. CDR3 length equals 16 residues. Germline V gene data show CDR1 as SGHTA and CDR2 as FQGNSA. V shed 5 bases and J shed 1 base, with 17 bases lying between them. CDR3 in amino acids: CASSTRRPVANTEAFF. The CDR3 nucleotides are TGTGCCAGCAGCACACGGAGACCGGTGGCGAACACTGAAGCTTTCTTT.

The J gene is TRBJ1-1, the V gene TRBV20-1; D not resolved. The CDR3 spans 12 residues. Germline values: CDR1 DFQATT, CDR2 SNEGSKA (reference sequence). The V end was cut by 0 bases, the J end by 6 bases, with 8 bases between. CDR3 loop: CSARDRVAEAFF. The DNA of the CDR3 is TGCAGTGCTAGAGATAGGGTCGCTGAAGCTTTCTTT.

The chain has TRBV20-1 and TRBJ2-1; tentatively, D is TRBD2 (5 bases). This CDR3 has 12 amino acids. Germline V gene lookup returns CDR1 DFQATT and CDR2 SNEGSKA (reference sequence). V dropped 3 bases and J dropped 8 bases, with 11 bases sitting between them. CDR3 nucleotide sequence: TGCAGTGCTAGCCTCCGGGGTGATGAGCAGTTCTTC. Translated, it gives CSASLRGDEQFF.

This chain links TRBV19 with TRBJ2-7; 10 bases map to TRBD1. The CDR3 runs 15 residues. J was trimmed by 0 bases and V by 6 bases; bases with no gene match: 5. Germline V gives CDR1 LNHDA, CDR2 SQIVND (reference sequence). The CDR3 region has the DNA TGTGCCAGTAGGAGGAGGACAGGGGGCTCCTACGAGCAGTACTTC. Protein: CASRRRTGGSYEQYF.

This chain joins TRBV9 and TRBJ2-1; the match to TRBD2 covers 7 bases. J was trimmed by 9 bases and V by 0 bases; bases with no gene match: 9. The germline CDR1 and CDR2 sequences are SGDLS and YYNGEE. This CDR3 contains 15 residues. The CDR3 nucleotides are TGTGCCAGCAGCGTAGGATGGCGGGAGAGGGTTGAGCAGTTCTTC. Translating gives CASSVGWRERVEQFF.

The chain combines TRBV29-1 with TRBJ1-4; D possibly corresponds to TRBD1 (6 bases). Between the trimmed V and J ends, which lost 3 bases and 4 bases, there was a span of 9 bases. This CDR3 is built from 13 residues. Germline CDR1 SQVTM, CDR2 ANQGSEA. DNA for the CDR3: TGCAGCGTTGAGTCAGGGGATAATGAAAAACTGTTTTTT. The encoded protein is CSVESGDNEKLFF.

V usage is TRBV20-1 and J usage is TRBJ1-1, with D hard to call. V lost 0 bases and J 11 bases, leaving 10 bases between the germline ends. The CDR3 is made up of 11 amino acids. The germline gives CDR1 DFQATT, CDR2 SNEGSKA (reference sequence). This CDR3 reads CSARDRGWAFF. The DNA of the CDR3 is TGCAGTGCTAGAGATCGCGGGTGGGCTTTCTTT.

The chain carries TRBV4-3 and TRBJ1-5; TRBD1 might be the D (5 bases). The ends were cut back, 11 bases at V and 0 bases at J, with 20 bases in the middle. CDR3 length equals 16 residues. Germline assignment: CDR1 LGHNA and CDR2 YSLEER. CDR3 region: CASHGWRDYSNQPQHF. The CDR3 region has the DNA TGCGCCTCTCACGGGTGGAGGGACTATAGCAATCAGCCCCAGCATTTT.

This clonotype showed up just once. This chain links TRBV6-5 with TRBJ2-1; D uncertain. The CDR3 totals 8 residues. CDR1 and CDR2 from the germline V gene are MNHEY and SVGAGI. The CDR3 is CGVDEQFF. As DNA, the CDR3 is TGTGGGGTAGATGAGCAGTTCTTC.

This clonotype was recorded a few times. The chain combines TRBV11-2 with TRBJ1-6, with D uncertain. CDR3 length: 13 amino acids. The germline CDR1 and CDR2 sequences are SGHAT and FQNNGV. V gave up 3 bases and J gave up 8 bases, with 8 bases separating them. CDR3 bases: TGTGCCAGCAGCTTCGTAGTGGATTCACCCCTCCACTTT. Protein: CASSFVVDSPLHF.

This chain links TRBV7-2 with TRBJ1-1; D gene uncertain. Trimming removed 5 bases at V and 0 bases at J, with 7 bases between. This CDR3 is built from 13 residues. CDR1 and CDR2 (germline): SGHTA, FQGNSA. The CDR3 reads CASSPMMNTEAFF. CDR3 DNA: TGTGCCAGCAGCCCGATGATGAACACTGAAGCTTTCTTT.

The rearrangement links TRBV6-6 to TRBJ2-7, with 7 positions matching TRBD1. The CDR3 runs to 15 residues. After removal of 7 bases from V and 3 bases from J, the junction contained 12 bases not matched to a gene. Per the germline V gene, CDR1 is MNHNY and CDR2 is SVGAGI (reference sequence). In nucleotides, the CDR3 is TGTGCCAGCACCCTGGGAACAGGGGTCGGCTACGAGCAGTACTTC. Translated, it gives CASTLGTGVGYEQYF.

On this clonotype: The conserved final phenylalanine or tryptophan is absent from the CDR3, which likely points to a read error. The chain couples TRBV11-3 to TRBJ1-2, with D possibly matching TRBD1 (6 bases). The length of the CDR3 is 14 residues. Germline-derived CDR1 and CDR2 are SGHNT and YENEEA. Trimming took 3 bases from V and 6 from J, leaving 14 bases between them. CDR3 nucleotides: TGTGCCAGCAGCTTGCGGGGGCGCGAGGATGGCTACACCTTA. Translating gives CASSLRGREDGYTL.

J is TRBJ1-6 and V is TRBV13; TRBD1 matches 9 bases. V trimming: 5 bases; J trimming: 9 bases; junction bases outside the gene matches: 8. CDR1 is PRHDT, CDR2 FYEKMQ, per germline (reference sequence). CDR3 length: 15 residues. CDR3 amino acids: CASSLPGQGSSPLHF. The CDR3 region has the DNA TGTGCCAGCAGCCTCCCGGGACAGGGATCTTCACCCCTCCACTTT.

The rearrangement links TRBV29-1 to TRBJ2-4; 9 bases agree with TRBD2. CDR3 length: 13 residues. V lost 7 bases to trimming and J lost 8 bases; unmatched junction nucleotides: 9. Germline loops: CDR1 SQVTM, CDR2 ANQGSEA. The CDR3 DNA reads as TGCAGCGGATCCGCGGGGGGGCAAGACATTCAGTACTTC. Its protein product is CSGSAGGQDIQYF.